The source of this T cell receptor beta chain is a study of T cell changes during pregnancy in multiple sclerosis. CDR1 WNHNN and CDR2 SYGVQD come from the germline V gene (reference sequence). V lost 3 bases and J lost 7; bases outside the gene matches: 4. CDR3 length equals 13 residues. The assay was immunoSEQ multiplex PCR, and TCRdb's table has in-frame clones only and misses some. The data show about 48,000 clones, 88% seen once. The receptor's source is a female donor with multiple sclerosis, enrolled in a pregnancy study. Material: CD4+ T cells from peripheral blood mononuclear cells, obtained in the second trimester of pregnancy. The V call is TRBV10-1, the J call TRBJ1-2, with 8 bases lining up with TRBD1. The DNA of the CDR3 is TGCGCCAGCAGTGACGGGACAGGCAGTGGCTACACCTTC. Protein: CASSDGTGSGYTF.